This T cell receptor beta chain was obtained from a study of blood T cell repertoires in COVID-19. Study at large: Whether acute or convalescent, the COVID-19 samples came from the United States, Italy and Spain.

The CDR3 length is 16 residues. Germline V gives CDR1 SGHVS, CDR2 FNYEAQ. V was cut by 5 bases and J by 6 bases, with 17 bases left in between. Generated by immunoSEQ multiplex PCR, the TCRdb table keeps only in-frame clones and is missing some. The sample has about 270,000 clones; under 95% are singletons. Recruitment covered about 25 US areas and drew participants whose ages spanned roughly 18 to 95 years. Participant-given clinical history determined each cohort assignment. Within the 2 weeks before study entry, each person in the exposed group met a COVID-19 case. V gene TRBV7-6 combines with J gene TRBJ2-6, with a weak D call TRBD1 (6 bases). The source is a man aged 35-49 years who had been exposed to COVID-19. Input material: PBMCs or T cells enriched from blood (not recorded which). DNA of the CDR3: TGTGCCAGCAGCCTAGGGCCAGGGGAAATGGCCAACGTCCTGACTTTC. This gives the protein CASSLGPGEMANVLTF.